Presented here are 15 T cell receptor beta chains from one specimen sequenced in a study of identical twins. TCRdb analysed the 5' RACE reads with MiXCR anew, one entry per CDR3 protein. The repertoire holds 450,000 or so distinct CDR3 sequences, with 20% to 25% as singletons. The same sample was also used in a study of T cells expressing NK-cell markers.

The sample consisted of CD4+ T cells sorted from blood. Source of these receptors: a woman in her late teens or twenties in good health.

This clonotype was seen a few times. The CDR3 sequence is CASTPPTTGELFF. Here the CDR3 DNA reads TGTGCCAGCACCCCCCCCACCACCGGGGAGCTGTTTTTT. The chain is built from TRBV11-2 and TRBJ2-2; D call uncertain. This CDR3 is 13 amino acids long. Trimming left V 7 bases short and J 4 bases short, with 10 bases between. In germline, CDR1 is SGHAT, CDR2 FQNNGV. The full variable domain, its missing parts supplied by reference TRBV11-2 and TRBJ2-2, is EAGVAQSPRYKIIEKRQSVAFWCNPISGHATLYWYQQILGQGPKLLIQFQNNGVVDDSQLPKDRFSAERLKGVDSTLKIQPAKLEDSAVYLCASTPPTTGELFFGEGSRLTVL.

This clonotype was observed a few times. J is TRBJ2-7 and V is TRBV5-6; D may be TRBD2 (5 bases). CDR1 and CDR2 from the germline V gene are SGHDT and YYEEEE. The length of the CDR3 is 14 residues. V was shortened by 5 bases and J by 0 bases, with 12 bases between the two germline ends. CDR3 amino acids: CASRDWAHSYEQYF. The CDR3 coding sequence is TGTGCCAGCAGGGACTGGGCCCACTCCTACGAGCAGTACTTC.

V is TRBV10-3 and J is TRBJ1-6; 8 nucleotides agree with TRBD1. The junction had 10 bases not matched to a gene; V was cut back by 8 bases and J by 7 bases. Germline-derived CDR1 and CDR2 are ENHRY and SYGVKD. CDR3 length: 15 amino acids. In nucleotides, the CDR3 is TGTGCCATCGGGGAGAGGACAGGGAAAAATTCACCCCTCCACTTT. Its protein is CAIGERTGKNSPLHF.

V is TRBV4-3 and J is TRBJ2-1; a weak D match, TRBD2 (5 bases). The CDR3 extends over 14 amino acids. Germline CDR1 LGHNA, CDR2 YSLEER. Deletions cut 0 bases from V and 6 bases from J, with 9 bases between. The CDR3 here is CASSQEPGSNEQFF. DNA of the CDR3: TGCGCCAGCAGCCAAGAGCCGGGGAGCAATGAGCAGTTCTTC.

This clonotype turned up a few times. The chain uses TRBV4-3 and TRBJ2-3, with a tentative D call TRBD2 (6 bases). From germline, CDR1 is LGHNA and CDR2 YSLEER. The V end lost 0 bases, the J end lost 0 bases, and 13 bases lay between the germline ends. This CDR3 spans 17 amino acids. CDR3 in amino acids: CASSQDPGTYSTDTQYF. The CDR3 DNA follows: TGCGCCAGCAGCCAAGATCCCGGGACTTATAGCACAGATACGCAGTATTTT.

This clonotype was seen a handful of times. The genes are TRBV4-2 and TRBJ2-2, with 7 positions matching TRBD2. The germline V gene has CDR1 LGHNA and CDR2 YNFKEQ. The CDR3 sequence is 16 residues long. With 0 bases clipped from V and 5 bases from J, the junction kept 6 bases outside the gene matches. Written as DNA, the CDR3 is TGTGCCAGCAGCCAAGATCAGCGGGGCCTGACCGGGGAGCTGTTTTTT. This gives the protein CASSQDQRGLTGELFF.

The CDR3 DNA follows: TGCAGTGCTGCGCGACAGGGGGCTTACAATGAGCAGTTCTTC. Translation: CSAARQGAYNEQFF. This chain links TRBV20-1 with TRBJ2-1; the match to TRBD1 covers 10 bases. Germline V gives CDR1 DFQATT, CDR2 SNEGSKA (reference sequence). Losses at the gene ends were 5 bases for V and 4 bases for J; bases not matched to a gene: 5. The CDR3 covers 14 residues.

V usage is TRBV25-1 and J usage is TRBJ2-1; possible D gene TRBD2, 5 bases. CDR3 size: 11 residues. V lost 7 bases, J lost 8 bases, and 9 bases lay in between. Germline CDR1 is MGHDK and CDR2 is SYGVNS. CDR3 coding DNA: TGTGCCAGCACGGGAATGGATGAGCAGTTCTTC. Amino acids: CASTGMDEQFF.

The chain is built from TRBV18 and TRBJ2-1, with TRBD2 matching over 15 bases. The CDR3 totals 18 residues. Germline CDR1 and CDR2: KGHSH and LQKENI. Unmatched junction bases numbered 5, after V lost 4 bases and J lost 1 base. The chain's CDR3 is CASSQGTSGRWSYNEQFF. Here the CDR3 DNA reads TGTGCCAGCTCACAGGGGACTAGCGGGAGGTGGTCCTACAATGAGCAGTTCTTC.

This clonotype was detected only a few times. The chain combines TRBV5-1 with TRBJ2-1; D tentatively fits TRBD1 or TRBD2 (5 bases each). Germline-derived CDR1 and CDR2 are SGHRS and YFSETQ. The CDR3 totals 13 residues. The germline V and J ends were trimmed by 3 bases and 9 bases, with 13 bases remaining between them. The CDR3 loop is CASSSSPGAEQFF. The CDR3 DNA is TGCGCCAGCAGCTCGAGTCCCGGGGCTGAGCAGTTCTTC. The whole variable domain, filled in from reference TRBV5-1 and TRBJ2-1, reads KAGVTQTPRYLIKTRGQQVTLSCSPISGHRSVSWYQQTPGQGLQFLFEYFSETQRNKGNFPGRFSGRQFSNSRSEMNVSTLELGDSALYLCASSSSPGAEQFFGPGTRLTVL.

The V call is TRBV7-2, the J call TRBJ1-5, with 11 bases that match TRBD1. Germline values: CDR1 SGHTA, CDR2 FQGNSA. CDR3 length: 16 residues. Losses at the gene ends were 4 bases for V and 3 bases for J; bases not matched to a gene: 5. CDR3 amino acids: CASSSDRGQNNQPQHF. In DNA form, the CDR3 reads TGTGCCAGCAGCTCGGACAGGGGGCAGAACAATCAGCCCCAGCATTTT. Supplemented by reference TRBV7-2 and TRBJ1-5, the full variable domain reads GAGVSQSPSNKVTEKGKDVELRCDPISGHTALYWYRQSLGQGLEFLIYFQGNSAPDKSGLPSDRFSAERTGGSVSTLTIQRTQQEDSAVYLCASSSDRGQNNQPQHFGDGTRLSIL.

The rearrangement links TRBV7-1 to TRBJ2-3, with a tentative D call TRBD1 (5 bases). TRBV7-1 has ORF status, its function being uncertain. V was cut by 3 bases and J by 2 bases, with 9 bases left in between. This CDR3 is 14 amino acids long. CDR3 nucleotide sequence: TGTGCCAGCAGCTCGGACACCCACACAGATACGCAGTATTTT. It yields the protein CASSSDTHTDTQYF.

The chain recombines TRBV9 with TRBJ2-2, with a possible D match to TRBD2 (5 bases). This CDR3 spans 14 amino acids. Trimming took 3 bases from V and 6 from J, leaving 12 bases between them. Germline V gene sequence: CDR1 SGDLS, CDR2 YYNGEE. CDR3 amino acids: CASSARLAAGELFF. CDR3 bases: TGTGCCAGCAGCGCCCGCCTAGCAGCCGGGGAGCTGTTTTTT.

The chain employs TRBV5-1 and TRBJ2-7; unclear D gene. Germline V lookup: CDR1 SGHRS, CDR2 YFSETQ. This CDR3 spans 15 amino acids. Trimming removed 0 bases at V and 5 bases at J, with 15 bases between. This CDR3 reads CASSLVGLSGNEQYF. The CDR3 DNA follows: TGCGCCAGCAGCTTGGTTGGTTTGTCAGGTAACGAGCAGTACTTC.

This clonotype has a handful of counts. This sequence joins TRBV29-1 and TRBJ2-1, with 7 bases fitting TRBD1. The germline gives CDR1 SQVTM, CDR2 ANQGSEA. Trimming took 7 bases from V and 0 from J; bases not matched to a gene: 9. The CDR3 is 15 amino acids. The CDR3 coding sequence is TGCAGCGCCCTATCGACAGGGAGCTCCTACAATGAGCAGTTCTTC. Its translation is CSALSTGSSYNEQFF.